Listed here are 11 T cell receptor beta chains from one sample, sequenced in a study of blood T cells in healthy people across ages. A J-beta primer mix and a sample-barcoded 5' primer were used in a second PCR of roughly 7 to 12 cycles. TCRdb processed the 5' RACE reads anew with MiXCR; each CDR3 protein has one entry. This sample has just over 1 million distinct CDR3 sequences, with under 45% found just once. Material for sequencing was blood. The receptors here all came from a woman between 55 and 75 years old in good health.

The chain carries TRBV10-3 and TRBJ1-1; D is unresolved. Trimming pared 2 bases from V and 3 bases from J, leaving 16 bases between. This CDR3 region has 16 residues. Looked up from germline, CDR1 is ENHRY and CDR2 is SYGVKD. CDR3 bases: TGTGCCATCAGTGAGGGCTACGATTTTTGGGACACTGAAGCTTTCTTT. This sequence encodes CAISEGYDFWDTEAFF.

V and J are TRBV7-2 and TRBJ2-7; 7 bases align to TRBD2. The CDR3 has 14 residues. Germline CDR1 SGHTA, CDR2 FQGNSA. V lost 3 bases and J lost 10; bases outside the gene matches: 12. CDR3 residues: CASSLIGGGNVQYF. For the CDR3, the DNA is TGTGCCAGCAGCTTGATTGGGGGAGGGAATGTACAGTACTTC.

The table lists this clonotype with a few counts. The chain has TRBV12-3 or TRBV12-4 and TRBJ2-7; D not certain. The J call may not be correct, given that the DNA end is closer to TRBJ2-5. The CDR3 spans 13 residues. The CDR3 is CASSPDGRETQYF. CDR3 nucleotide sequence: TGTGCCAGCAGTCCTGACGGACGAGAGACCCAGTACTTC.

CDR3 loop: CASSYSFSTHRTDTQYF. In nucleotides, the CDR3 is TGTGCCAGCAGTTACTCGTTCAGTACCCATCGCACAGATACGCAGTATTTT. The genes are TRBV6-2 or TRBV6-3 and TRBJ2-3; D not resolved. This CDR3 spans 17 amino acids. V was trimmed by 0 bases and J by 1 base, leaving 14 bases between them. Germline CDR1 is MNHEY and CDR2 is SVGEGT.

This clonotype was found a few times. The rearrangement links TRBV10-3 to TRBJ2-3; 7 nucleotides match TRBD1. The CDR3 has 13 amino acids. The ends lost 11 bases at V and 0 bases at J; junction bases unmatched: 5. Germline lookup yields CDR1 ENHRY and CDR2 SYGVKD. CDR3 protein: CAVGTASTDTQYF. CDR3 in DNA: TGTGCCGTTGGGACAGCTAGCACAGATACGCAGTATTTT.

The CDR3 DNA sequence: TGTGCCAGCAGTTCTACAGGGGGCACGTACTTC. Protein product: CASSSTGGTYF. The chain has TRBV12-3 or TRBV12-4 and TRBJ2-5; 9 bases map to TRBD1. The J segment lost 13 bases and the V segment lost 4 bases, leaving 4 bases of the junction unmatched. This CDR3 is built from 11 residues.

The table lists this clonotype with many counts. The J gene is TRBJ2-5, the V gene TRBV9; possibly TRBD1 for D (6 bases). The CDR3 spans 16 residues. V was trimmed by 3 bases and J by 0 bases, leaving 15 bases between them. The germline CDR1 and CDR2 sequences are SGDLS and YYNGEE. In DNA, the CDR3 is TGTGCCAGCAGCGGAATACAACAGGGCCACCAAGAGACCCAGTACTTC. Translating it yields CASSGIQQGHQETQYF.

V usage is TRBV6-1 and J usage is TRBJ2-4, with a tentative D call TRBD2 (5 bases). The J call may be mistaken, given a closer DNA end match to TRBJ2-7. CDR3 length: 16 amino acids. Germline loops: CDR1 MNHNS, CDR2 SASEGT. The CDR3 reads CASSEVVVGSSYEQYF. As DNA, the CDR3 is TGTGCCAGCAGTGAAGTCGTAGTAGGGAGCTCCTACGAGCAGTACTTC.

This clonotype was found once. The chain is built from TRBV7-3 and TRBJ2-1; D not resolved. The last part of the DNA fits TRBJ2-7 better; the J call may be wrong. CDR1 is SGHTA, CDR2 FQGTGA, per germline. CDR3 size: 13 residues. In DNA, the CDR3 is TGTGCCAGCAGCCCGGACCTTTACAATGAGCAGTACTTC. The encoded protein is CASSPDLYNEQYF.

Details on this clonotype: A much larger clonotype is one base distant, so this may be a read error. This chain joins TRBV12-3 or TRBV12-4 and TRBJ2-3; 11 bases line up with TRBD1. This CDR3 spans 15 amino acids. V trimming: 7 bases; J trimming: 7 bases; junction bases outside the gene matches: 10. Here the CDR3 DNA reads TGTGCCAGCAAATGGACAGGGGGCATGTCAAATACGCAGTATTTT. Translating it yields CASKWTGGMSNTQYF.

The chain has TRBV27 and TRBJ2-5; D perhaps matches TRBD1 (5 bases). Germline lookup yields CDR1 MNHEY and CDR2 SMNVEV (reference sequence). Trimming removed 5 bases from V and 2 bases from J, with 15 bases in between. The CDR3 extends over 15 amino acids. The CDR3 reads CASSTLDSAQETQYF. The CDR3 bases are TGTGCCAGCAGTACCCTCGACAGCGCACAAGAGACCCAGTACTTC.